Listed below are T cell receptor beta chains from one sample, sequenced in a study of blood T cell repertoires in COVID-19. Sequencing used immunoSEQ multiplex PCR; TCRdb keeps in-frame clones, though not all of them. The sample contains 320,000 or so clones, 88% of which appear only once. Sequenced input: PBMCs or T cells enriched from blood (not recorded which). These receptors were taken from a man aged 25-45 years who had recovered from COVID-19. CDR3s include the opening cysteine and the closing phenylalanine or tryptophan. Each record gives: CDR3 protein, CDR3 DNA, D gene, J gene, V gene, clone size. A D gene is named only where the DNA matches it firmly. Clone size is given for some rows only: seen once, a few or many times, or a class if the clone is expanded.

cdr3_aa: CASSFKGSGNTEAFF; cdr3_nt: TGTGCCAGCAGTTTCAAGGGGTCAGGGAACACTGAAGCTTTCTTT; d_call: NA; j_call: TRBJ1-1; v_call: TRBV28; clone_size: NA
cdr3_aa: CASSYVRTSGTDTQYF; cdr3_nt: TGTGCCAGCAGTTACGTCCGGACTAGCGGCACAGATACGCAGTATTTT; d_call: TRBD2; j_call: TRBJ2-3; v_call: TRBV6-6; clone_size: NA
cdr3_aa: CASSFGQGAIYEQYF; cdr3_nt: TGTGCCAGCAGTTTCGGGCAGGGGGCTATTTACGAGCAGTACTTC; d_call: TRBD1; j_call: TRBJ2-7; v_call: TRBV27; clone_size: NA
cdr3_aa: CATSPYRGGSTEAFF; cdr3_nt: TGTGCCACCAGCCCCTATCGGGGGGGGAGCACTGAAGCTTTCTTT; d_call: NA; j_call: TRBJ1-1; v_call: TRBV15; clone_size: NA
cdr3_aa: CASREEGLTNEKLFF; cdr3_nt: TGTGCCAGCAGGGAGGAGGGGTTGACTAATGAAAAACTGTTTTTT; d_call: NA; j_call: TRBJ1-4; v_call: TRBV2; clone_size: NA
cdr3_aa: CASRKGSIYNEQFF; cdr3_nt: TGTGCCAGTAGGAAAGGGAGTATTTACAATGAGCAGTTCTTC; d_call: NA; j_call: TRBJ2-1; v_call: TRBV19; clone_size: NA
cdr3_aa: CATSRDLAGSYEQYF; cdr3_nt: TGTGCCACCAGCAGAGATCTAGCGGGGAGCTACGAGCAGTACTTC; d_call: TRBD2; j_call: TRBJ2-7; v_call: TRBV15; clone_size: NA
cdr3_aa: CASSYPDRGEYGYTF; cdr3_nt: TGTGCCAGCAGCTATCCGGACAGGGGAGAGTATGGCTACACCTTC; d_call: TRBD1; j_call: TRBJ1-2; v_call: TRBV5-6; clone_size: NA
cdr3_aa: CASSPPTGGNTDTQYF; cdr3_nt: TGTGCCAGCAGTCCCCCCACCGGGGGGAACACAGATACGCAGTATTTT; d_call: TRBD2; j_call: TRBJ2-3; v_call: TRBV9; clone_size: once
cdr3_aa: CASSPRGTHPLHF; cdr3_nt: TGTGCCAGCAGCCCCCGTGGGACTCACCCCCTCCACTTT; d_call: NA; j_call: TRBJ1-6; v_call: TRBV11-2; clone_size: NA
cdr3_aa: CASSLVPSTTSNQPQHF; cdr3_nt: TGTGCCAGCAGCTTAGTCCCCTCCACTACTAGCAATCAGCCCCAGCATTTT; d_call: NA; j_call: TRBJ1-5; v_call: TRBV7-8; clone_size: NA
cdr3_aa: CASGQGFSPLHF; cdr3_nt: TGTGCCAGTGGACAGGGCTTTTCACCCCTCCACTTT; d_call: TRBD1; j_call: TRBJ1-6; v_call: TRBV19; clone_size: few
cdr3_aa: CASSGAGERYEQYF; cdr3_nt: TGTGCCAGCAGTGGGGCAGGGGAGAGGTACGAGCAGTACTTC; d_call: NA; j_call: TRBJ2-7; v_call: TRBV27; clone_size: NA
cdr3_aa: CAISARGTSDSPLHF; cdr3_nt: TGTGCCATCAGTGCCAGGGGGACATCCGATTCACCCCTCCACTTT; d_call: TRBD1; j_call: TRBJ1-6; v_call: TRBV10-3; clone_size: NA
cdr3_aa: CASSLGGAGGLLAAFF; cdr3_nt: TGCGCCAGCAGCTTGGGAGGGGCAGGGGGACTCCTGGCAGCTTTCTTT; d_call: TRBD1; j_call: TRBJ1-1; v_call: TRBV5-1; clone_size: NA
cdr3_aa: CASSRTGPNSPLHF; cdr3_nt: TGTGCCAGCAGCCGGACAGGGCCTAATTCACCCCTCCACTTT; d_call: TRBD1; j_call: TRBJ1-6; v_call: TRBV6-5; clone_size: NA
cdr3_aa: CASGRSSQLNTGELFF; cdr3_nt: TGTGCTAGTGGTCGATCTAGTCAGCTGAACACCGGGGAGCTGTTTTTT; d_call: NA; j_call: TRBJ2-2; v_call: TRBV12-5; clone_size: NA